This is a list of T cell receptor beta chains from one sample in a study of Ad26.COV2.S vaccination and SARS-CoV-2 variants. Data came from immunoSEQ multiplex PCR; TCRdb stores just in-frame clones and leaves some out. This table holds tens of thousands of clones, roughly 84% found once. Sequenced here: peripheral blood, sampled after recovery from COVID-19. The receptors derive from a human donor who had recovered from COVID-19. Each CDR3 is given with its conserved first and last residue. The order of the fields is D gene, clone size, J gene, V gene, CDR3 DNA, CDR3 protein. The D gene is left open where the match is weak. The size of a clone is reported for some rows only, either as once, few or many, or as a class for expanded clones.

D: .; size: .; J: TRBJ1-3; V: TRBV19; DNA: TGTGCCAGTAGTATGGGGCCCACCCCGAGCTCTGGAAACACCATATATTTT; CDR3: CASSMGPTPSSGNTIYF
D: .; size: .; J: TRBJ1-2; V: TRBV6-5; DNA: TGTGCCAGCAGTAGGGGGACTGGGTATGGCTACACCTTC; CDR3: CASSRGTGYGYTF
D: .; size: .; J: TRBJ1-4; V: TRBV9; DNA: TGTGCCAGCAGCGTAGGTTGGGGTGCTAATGAAAAACTGTTTTTT; CDR3: CASSVGWGANEKLFF
D: .; size: .; J: TRBJ2-3; V: TRBV6-5; DNA: TGTGCCACCCAGGGGGGGTGGTTCACAGATACGCAGTATTTT; CDR3: CATQGGWFTDTQYF
D: .; size: .; J: TRBJ1-4; V: TRBV6-6; DNA: TGTGCCAGCAGTCCCCGAGGAGGGAGAGGGGCAACTAATGAAAAACTGTTTTTT; CDR3: CASSPRGGRGATNEKLFF
D: .; size: .; J: TRBJ1-1; V: TRBV5-1; DNA: TGCGCCAGCAGCGAGGTCAGTGGCGGGGGCACTGAAGCTTTCTTT; CDR3: CASSEVSGGGTEAFF
D: .; size: .; J: TRBJ2-1; V: TRBV3-1/TRBV3-2; DNA: TGTGCCAGCAGCGACCACAGGGCTGTGGAGCAGTTCTTC; CDR3: CASSDHRAVEQFF
D: .; size: .; J: TRBJ2-1; V: TRBV2; DNA: TGTGCCAGCAGTGATCAGCGGCAAGTCAATGAGCAGTTCTTC; CDR3: CASSDQRQVNEQFF
D: .; size: .; J: TRBJ1-5; V: TRBV6-5; DNA: TGTGCCAGCCGGCGAGGCAATCAGCCCCAGCATTTT; CDR3: CASRRGNQPQHF
D: .; size: .; J: TRBJ2-1; V: TRBV19; DNA: TGTGCCAGTAGTATAAGGCTGGACACCTACAATGAGCAGTTCTTC; CDR3: CASSIRLDTYNEQFF
D: TRBD1; size: few; J: TRBJ1-5; V: TRBV5-4; DNA: TGTGCCCGACCCCCGACAGGGTCCCTGAGCCCAGCATTT; CDR3: CARPPTGSLSPAF
D: TRBD1; size: .; J: TRBJ2-4; V: TRBV5-1; DNA: TGCGCCAGCAGACCGGACAGGGCCAAAAACATTCAGTACTTC; CDR3: CASRPDRAKNIQYF
D: .; size: .; J: TRBJ1-2; V: TRBV5-1; DNA: TGCGCCAGCAGCTTGGACAGGAACTATGGCTACACCTTC; CDR3: CASSLDRNYGYTF
D: .; size: once; J: TRBJ1-2; V: TRBV18; DNA: TGTGCCAGCTCACCATCAGGGTCCTATGGCTACACCTTC; CDR3: CASSPSGSYGYTF
D: .; size: .; J: TRBJ1-1; V: TRBV3-1/TRBV3-2; DNA: TGTGCCAGCAGCCAAGGGTTCGGGACTGAAGCTTTCTTT; CDR3: CASSQGFGTEAFF
D: .; size: .; J: TRBJ1-6; V: TRBV9; DNA: TGTGCCAGCAGCCTAAGGATAGGGAATTCACCCCTCCACTTT; CDR3: CASSLRIGNSPLHF
D: TRBD1; size: .; J: TRBJ2-6; V: TRBV18; DNA: TGTGCCAGCTCACCTACGGAATCGGGACAGGGGGCAGGCGGGGCCAACGTCCTGACTTTC; CDR3: CASSPTESGQGAGGANVLTF
D: .; size: once; J: TRBJ2-7; V: TRBV6-5; DNA: TGTGCCAGCAACCTCTACGAGCAGTACTTC; CDR3: CASNLYEQYF
D: .; size: few; J: TRBJ2-7; V: TRBV5-1; DNA: TGCGCCAGCAGCTTGGAGGACAAAAGCTACGAGCAGTACTTC; CDR3: CASSLEDKSYEQYF
D: TRBD2; size: .; J: TRBJ2-1; V: TRBV5-1; DNA: TGCGCCAGCAGCCCCCGGACTAGCGGAAGCTCCTACAATGAGCAGTTCTTC; CDR3: CASSPRTSGSSYNEQFF
D: .; size: .; J: TRBJ1-2; V: TRBV5-1; DNA: TGCGCCAGCAGCTCCCCCGGTGGAAGCTATGGCTACACCTTC; CDR3: CASSSPGGSYGYTF
D: TRBD2; size: .; J: TRBJ2-3; V: TRBV18; DNA: TGTGCCAGCTCACCACGGGGGACTAGCGGACCGAGCACAGATACGCAGTATTTT; CDR3: CASSPRGTSGPSTDTQYF
D: TRBD1; size: .; J: TRBJ1-2; V: TRBV2; DNA: TGTGCCAGCAAGGGGTCAGGGGGGGGCTATGGCTACACCTTC; CDR3: CASKGSGGGYGYTF
D: .; size: .; J: TRBJ2-3; V: TRBV6-6; DNA: TGTGCCAGCAGTTCCCCTAGGGGTCCCACAGATACGCAGTATTTT; CDR3: CASSSPRGPTDTQYF
D: .; size: .; J: TRBJ1-1; V: TRBV4-2; DNA: TGTGCCAGCAGCCAAGACTTGATGAACACTGAAGCTTTCTTT; CDR3: CASSQDLMNTEAFF
D: .; size: .; J: TRBJ1-1; V: TRBV18; DNA: TGTGCCAGCTCACCCCAACCTTCCGAGGGGACTGAAGCTTTCTTT; CDR3: CASSPQPSEGTEAFF
D: .; size: .; J: TRBJ2-1; V: TRBV9; DNA: TGTGCCAGCAGCGTAGAAGGGACACTTCACAATGAGCAGTTCTTC; CDR3: CASSVEGTLHNEQFF
D: TRBD1; size: .; J: TRBJ1-6; V: TRBV28; DNA: TGTGCCAGCAGTAGGGGGCGCAGGTCACCCCTCCACTTT; CDR3: CASSRGRRSPLHF
D: TRBD1; size: .; J: TRBJ1-2; V: TRBV28; DNA: TGTGCCAGCAGTACCGGGACAGGGAAACTCGGTGGCTACACCTTC; CDR3: CASSTGTGKLGGYTF
D: .; size: once; J: TRBJ1-5; V: TRBV10-2; DNA: TGCGCCAGCAGTGTGGATAGGGGAAGCAATCAGCCCCAGCATTTT; CDR3: CASSVDRGSNQPQHF
D: .; size: few; J: TRBJ1-2; V: TRBV5-1; DNA: TGCGCCAGCAGCTTCGTAGCTAGGGCGGAATATGGCTACACCTTC; CDR3: CASSFVARAEYGYTF
D: .; size: .; J: TRBJ2-3; V: TRBV30; DNA: TGTGCCTGGAGTACCTCGGGGATCCTCGCAGATACGCAGTATTTT; CDR3: CAWSTSGILADTQYF
D: .; size: .; J: TRBJ2-1; V: TRBV9; DNA: TGTGCCAGCAGCGTAGGGAGTCACCCCTCCTACAATGAGCAGTTCTTC; CDR3: CASSVGSHPSYNEQFF
D: TRBD1; size: .; J: TRBJ2-7; V: TRBV30; DNA: TGTGCCTGGAGTGTAACCCGGACAGGGGGCGCTTTGGGTCGGAACGAGCAGTACTTC; CDR3: CAWSVTRTGGALGRNEQYF
D: TRBD2; size: .; J: TRBJ2-1; V: TRBV9; DNA: TGTGCCAGCAGCGTAGGATGGGGGGGTTACAATGAGCAGTTCTTC; CDR3: CASSVGWGGYNEQFF
D: .; size: .; J: TRBJ1-4; V: TRBV6-5; DNA: TGTGCCAGCAGTTCTCAGGGTAGAGTTGAAAAACTGTTTTTT; CDR3: CASSSQGRVEKLFF
D: TRBD1; size: .; J: TRBJ1-2; V: TRBV19; DNA: TGTGCCAGTAGTCACCACGGGACAGACGATGGCTACACCTTC; CDR3: CASSHHGTDDGYTF
D: .; size: .; J: TRBJ2-2; V: TRBV7-6; DNA: TGTGCCAGCAGCTTAGGACGAGTCGAGGGCGGGGAGCTGTTTTTT; CDR3: CASSLGRVEGGELFF
D: .; size: .; J: TRBJ1-1; V: TRBV7-2; DNA: TGTGCCAGCAGTAGGTGGAACACTGAAGCTTTCTTT; CDR3: CASSRWNTEAFF
D: .; size: .; J: TRBJ1-1; V: TRBV14; DNA: TGTGCCAGCAGCCTAACACAGGGCTGGAACACTGAAGCTTTCTTT; CDR3: CASSLTQGWNTEAFF
D: TRBD1; size: once; J: TRBJ1-1; V: TRBV19; DNA: TGTGCCAGCAGAAACAGGGGAAATTATATGAACACTGAAGCTTTCTTT; CDR3: CASRNRGNYMNTEAFF
D: .; size: .; J: TRBJ1-3; V: TRBV5-5; DNA: TGTGCCAGCAGCTTGGGGCCCTCTGGAAACACCATATATTTT; CDR3: CASSLGPSGNTIYF
D: .; size: .; J: TRBJ1-5; V: TRBV28; DNA: TGTGCCAGCATCTCTGGGGGGGGGAATCAGCCCCAGCATTTT; CDR3: CASISGGGNQPQHF
D: .; size: .; J: TRBJ2-4; V: TRBV3-1/TRBV3-2; DNA: TGTGCCAGCAGCCACGGACTTACCCTAGCCAAAAACATTCAGTACTTC; CDR3: CASSHGLTLAKNIQYF
D: .; size: .; J: TRBJ1-1; V: TRBV25-1; DNA: TGTGCCATCTTAAGGAGAACTGAAGCTTTCTTT; CDR3: CAILRRTEAFF
D: .; size: .; J: TRBJ2-2; V: TRBV2; DNA: TGTGCCAGCAGTGACTGGGCGGGACCGAACACCGGGGAGCTGTTTTTT; CDR3: CASSDWAGPNTGELFF
D: .; size: once; J: TRBJ1-4; V: TRBV28; DNA: TGTGCCAGCAGTTTATTGTATGAAAAACTGTTTTTT; CDR3: CASSLLYEKLFF
D: TRBD1; size: .; J: TRBJ2-4; V: TRBV19; DNA: TGTGCCAGTAGTAACAGGGGAAGAACCAAAAACATTCAGTACTTC; CDR3: CASSNRGRTKNIQYF
D: .; size: .; J: TRBJ1-5; V: TRBV11-1; DNA: TGTGCCAGCAGCTTAGGAAGGGAACAGCCCCAGCATTTT; CDR3: CASSLGREQPQHF
D: .; size: .; J: TRBJ1-6; V: TRBV10-3; DNA: TGTGCCATCAGTGAGTCGTACGACAGGATCGGTAATTCACCCCTCCACTTT; CDR3: CAISESYDRIGNSPLHF
D: .; size: .; J: TRBJ2-1; V: TRBV24-1; DNA: TGTGCCACCAGTGATTTAGGGACTCTCGAGTTCTTC; CDR3: CATSDLGTLEFF
D: .; size: once; J: TRBJ1-2; V: TRBV15; DNA: TGTGCCACCAGCAGAGAAGGGGAGGGGACGGCGCGTGGCTACACCTTC; CDR3: CATSREGEGTARGYTF